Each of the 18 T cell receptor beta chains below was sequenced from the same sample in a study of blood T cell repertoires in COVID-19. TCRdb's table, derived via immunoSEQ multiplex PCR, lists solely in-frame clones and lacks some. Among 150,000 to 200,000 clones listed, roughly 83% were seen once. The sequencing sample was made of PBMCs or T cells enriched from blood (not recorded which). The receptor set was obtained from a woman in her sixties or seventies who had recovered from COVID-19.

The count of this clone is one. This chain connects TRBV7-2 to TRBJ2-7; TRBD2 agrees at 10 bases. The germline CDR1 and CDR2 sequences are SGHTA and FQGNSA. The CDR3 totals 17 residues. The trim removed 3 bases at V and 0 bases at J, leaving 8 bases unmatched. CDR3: CASSFPRGLASSYEQYF. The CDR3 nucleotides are TGTGCCAGCAGCTTCCCAAGGGGACTAGCGAGCTCCTACGAGCAGTACTTC.

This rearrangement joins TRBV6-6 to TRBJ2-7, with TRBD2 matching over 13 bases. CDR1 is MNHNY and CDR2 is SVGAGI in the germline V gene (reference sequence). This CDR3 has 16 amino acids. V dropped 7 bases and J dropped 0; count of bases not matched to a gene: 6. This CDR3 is CASTMTSGGNSYEQYF. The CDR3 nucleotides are TGTGCCAGCACTATGACTAGCGGGGGGAACTCCTACGAGCAGTACTTC.

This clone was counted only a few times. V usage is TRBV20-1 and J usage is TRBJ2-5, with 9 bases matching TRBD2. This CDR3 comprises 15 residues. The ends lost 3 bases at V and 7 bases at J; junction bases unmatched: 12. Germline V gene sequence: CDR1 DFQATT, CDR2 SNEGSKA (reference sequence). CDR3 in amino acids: CSASWSASGTWTQYF. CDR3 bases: TGCAGTGCTAGTTGGAGTGCTAGCGGGACTTGGACCCAGTACTTC.

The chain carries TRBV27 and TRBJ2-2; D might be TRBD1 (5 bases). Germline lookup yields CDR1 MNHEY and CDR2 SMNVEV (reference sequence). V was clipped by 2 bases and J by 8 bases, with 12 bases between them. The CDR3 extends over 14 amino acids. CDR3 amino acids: CASSLLGAAGELFF. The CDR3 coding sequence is TGTGCCAGCAGTTTACTAGGGGCCGCGGGGGAGCTGTTTTTT.

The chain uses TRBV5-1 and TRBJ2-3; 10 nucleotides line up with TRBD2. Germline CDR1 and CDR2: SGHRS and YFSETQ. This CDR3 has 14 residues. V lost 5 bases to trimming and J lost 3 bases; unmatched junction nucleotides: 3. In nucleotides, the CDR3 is TGCGCCAGCAGGCTAGCGGGAGAGACAGATACGCAGTATTTT. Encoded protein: CASRLAGETDTQYF.

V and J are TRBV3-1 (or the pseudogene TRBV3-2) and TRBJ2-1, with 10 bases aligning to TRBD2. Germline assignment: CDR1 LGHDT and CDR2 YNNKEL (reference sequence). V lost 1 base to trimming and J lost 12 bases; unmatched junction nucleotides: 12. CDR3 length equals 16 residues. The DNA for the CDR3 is TGTGCCAGCAGCCAAGCTCTAGCGGGAGTGGGACTTGGGCAGTTCTTC. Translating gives CASSQALAGVGLGQFF.

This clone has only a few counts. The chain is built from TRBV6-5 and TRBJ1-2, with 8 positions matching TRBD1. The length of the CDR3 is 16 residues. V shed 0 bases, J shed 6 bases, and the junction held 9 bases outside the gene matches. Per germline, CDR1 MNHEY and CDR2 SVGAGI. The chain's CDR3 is CASSYSSTGGFDGYTF. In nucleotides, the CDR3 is TGTGCCAGCAGTTACTCGAGTACAGGGGGATTTGATGGCTACACCTTC.

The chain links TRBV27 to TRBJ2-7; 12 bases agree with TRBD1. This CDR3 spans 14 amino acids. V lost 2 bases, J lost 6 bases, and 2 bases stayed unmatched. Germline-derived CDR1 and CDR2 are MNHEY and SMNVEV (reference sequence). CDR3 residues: CASSLGTGGAEQYF. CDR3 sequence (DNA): TGTGCCAGCAGTTTAGGGACAGGGGGCGCCGAGCAGTACTTC.

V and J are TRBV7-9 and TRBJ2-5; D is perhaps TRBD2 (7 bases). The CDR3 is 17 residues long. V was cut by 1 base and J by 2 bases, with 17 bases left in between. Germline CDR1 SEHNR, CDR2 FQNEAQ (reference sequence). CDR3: CASSLGFGGPHQETQYF. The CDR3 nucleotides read TGTGCCAGCAGCTTAGGTTTCGGGGGGCCCCATCAAGAGACCCAGTACTTC.

CDR3 region: CASSEGRHLGSYGYTF. The CDR3 DNA sequence: TGTGCCAGCAGTGAAGGGAGGCATTTAGGGTCCTATGGCTACACCTTC. The gene calls are TRBV6-1 and TRBJ1-2; D is uncertain. The germline CDR1 and CDR2 sequences are MNHNS and SASEGT. This CDR3 comprises 16 residues. V lost 1 base to trimming and J lost 4 bases, with 16 bases between them.

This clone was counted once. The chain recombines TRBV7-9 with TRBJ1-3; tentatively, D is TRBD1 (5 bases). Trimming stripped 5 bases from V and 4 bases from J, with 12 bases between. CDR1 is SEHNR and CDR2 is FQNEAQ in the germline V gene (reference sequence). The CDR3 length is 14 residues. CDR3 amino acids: CASSLGTSGNTIYF. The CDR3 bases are TGTGCCAGCAGCCTCGGGACTTCAGGAAACACCATATATTTT.

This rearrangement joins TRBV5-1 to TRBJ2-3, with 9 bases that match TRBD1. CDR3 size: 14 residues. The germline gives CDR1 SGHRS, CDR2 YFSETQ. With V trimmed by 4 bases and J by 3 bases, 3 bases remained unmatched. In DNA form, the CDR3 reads TGCGCCAGCAGCGGAGGACAGGGGACAGATACGCAGTATTTT. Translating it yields CASSGGQGTDTQYF.

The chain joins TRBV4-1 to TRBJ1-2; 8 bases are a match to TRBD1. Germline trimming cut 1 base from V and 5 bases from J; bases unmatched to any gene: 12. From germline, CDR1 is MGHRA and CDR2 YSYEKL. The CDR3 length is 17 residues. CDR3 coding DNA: TGCGCCAGCAGCCAAGGGAGGGCCAGGGGGCCGCCTTATGGCTACACCTTC. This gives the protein CASSQGRARGPPYGYTF.

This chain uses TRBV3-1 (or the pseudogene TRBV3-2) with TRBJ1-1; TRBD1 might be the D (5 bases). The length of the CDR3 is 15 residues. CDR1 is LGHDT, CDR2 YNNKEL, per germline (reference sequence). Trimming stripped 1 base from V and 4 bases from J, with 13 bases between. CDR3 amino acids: CASSQAGLSGTEAFF. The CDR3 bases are TGTGCCAGCAGCCAAGCAGGGTTAAGTGGCACTGAAGCTTTCTTT.

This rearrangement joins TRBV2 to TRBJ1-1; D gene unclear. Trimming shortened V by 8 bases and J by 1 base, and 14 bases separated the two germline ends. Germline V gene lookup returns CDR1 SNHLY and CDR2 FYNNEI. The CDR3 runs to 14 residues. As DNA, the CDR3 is TGTGCCAGCCCCAGGTCGGGATCGAACACTGAAGCTTTCTTT. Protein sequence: CASPRSGSNTEAFF. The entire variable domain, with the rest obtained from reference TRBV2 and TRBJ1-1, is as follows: EPEVTQTPSHQVTQMGQEVILRCVPISNHLYFYWYRQILGQKVEFLVSFYNNEISEKSEIFDDQFSVERPDGSNFTLKIRSTKLEDSAMYFCASPRSGSNTEAFFGQGTRLTVV.

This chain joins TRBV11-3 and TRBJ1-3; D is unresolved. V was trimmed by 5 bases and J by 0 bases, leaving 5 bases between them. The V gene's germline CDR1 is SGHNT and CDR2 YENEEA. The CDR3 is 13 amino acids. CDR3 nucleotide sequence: TGTGCCAGCAGCCCAGACTCTGGAAACACCATATATTTT. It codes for CASSPDSGNTIYF.

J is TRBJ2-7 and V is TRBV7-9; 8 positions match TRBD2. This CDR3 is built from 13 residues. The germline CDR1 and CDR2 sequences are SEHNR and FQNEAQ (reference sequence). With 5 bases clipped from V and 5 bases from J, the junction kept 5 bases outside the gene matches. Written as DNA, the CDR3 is TGTGCCAGCAGCCAGGCCGGGGGGGACGAGCAGTACTTC. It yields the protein CASSQAGGDEQYF.

The CDR3 coding sequence is TGTGCCAGCAGCCAGGACAGGAGTAATTCACCCCTCCACTTT. Its protein product is CASSQDRSNSPLHF. V usage is TRBV6-5 and J usage is TRBJ1-6, with 7 positions matching TRBD1. The CDR3 sequence is 14 residues long. Germline trimming cut 6 bases from V and 6 bases from J; bases unmatched to any gene: 5. The germline gives CDR1 MNHEY, CDR2 SVGAGI.